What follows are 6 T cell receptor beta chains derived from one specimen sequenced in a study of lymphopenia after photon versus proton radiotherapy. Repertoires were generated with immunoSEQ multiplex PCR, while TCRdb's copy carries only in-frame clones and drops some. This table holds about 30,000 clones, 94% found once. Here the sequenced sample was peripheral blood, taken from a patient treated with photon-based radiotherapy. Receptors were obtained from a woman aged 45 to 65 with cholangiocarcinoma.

CDR3 sequence reads: CASSVGLPGQRGTYNEQFF. The CDR3 bases are TGTGCCAGCAGCGTAGGGCTCCCGGGACAGCGGGGAACCTACAATGAGCAGTTCTTC. This chain connects TRBV9 to TRBJ2-1; D might be TRBD1 or TRBD2, each matching 7 bases. The CDR3 covers 19 residues. CDR1 is SGDLS and CDR2 is YYNGEE in the germline V gene. Trimming cost V 0 bases and J 2 bases, with 21 bases left between them.

The DNA for the CDR3 is TGCGCCAGCAGTGATGCAGGGAGGCACTATGGCTACACCTTC. Amino acids: CASSDAGRHYGYTF. V and J are TRBV10-2 and TRBJ1-2; D might be TRBD1 (5 bases). The CDR3 spans 14 residues. Trimming shortened V by 3 bases and J by 3 bases, and 11 bases separated the two germline ends. Germline CDR1 WSHSY, CDR2 SAAADI.

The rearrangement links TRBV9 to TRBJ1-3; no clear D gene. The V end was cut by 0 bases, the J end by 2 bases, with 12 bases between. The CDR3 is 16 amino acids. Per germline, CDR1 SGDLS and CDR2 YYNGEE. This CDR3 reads CASSVEAWPPGNTIYF. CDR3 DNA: TGTGCCAGCAGCGTAGAGGCTTGGCCTCCTGGAAACACCATATATTTT. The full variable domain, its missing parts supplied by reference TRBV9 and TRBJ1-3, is DSGVTQTPKHLITATGQRVTLRCSPRSGDLSVYWYQQSLDQGLQFLIQYYNGEERAKGNILERFSAQQFPDLHSELNLSSLELGDSALYFCASSVEAWPPGNTIYFGEGSWLTVV.

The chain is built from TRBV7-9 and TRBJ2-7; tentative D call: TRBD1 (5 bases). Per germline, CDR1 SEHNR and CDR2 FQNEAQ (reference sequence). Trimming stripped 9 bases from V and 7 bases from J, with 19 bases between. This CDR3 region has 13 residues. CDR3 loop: CASSPARAGEQYF. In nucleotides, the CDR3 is TGTGCCAGTTCCCCCGCCAGGGCCGGGGAGCAGTACTTC.

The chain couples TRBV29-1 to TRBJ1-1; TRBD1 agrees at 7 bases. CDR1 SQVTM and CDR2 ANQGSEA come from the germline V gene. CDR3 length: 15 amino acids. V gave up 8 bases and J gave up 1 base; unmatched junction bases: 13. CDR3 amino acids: CSSGGSGTANTEAFF. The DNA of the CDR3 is TGCAGCTCTGGGGGGTCTGGGACAGCGAACACTGAAGCTTTCTTT.

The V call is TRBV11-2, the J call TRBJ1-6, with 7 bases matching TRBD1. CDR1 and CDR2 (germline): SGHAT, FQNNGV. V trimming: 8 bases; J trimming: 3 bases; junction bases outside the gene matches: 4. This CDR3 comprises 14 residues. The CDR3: CASGRDSYNSPLHF. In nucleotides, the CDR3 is TGTGCCAGCGGCCGGGACAGCTATAATTCACCCCTCCACTTT.